These 27 T cell receptor beta chains share one sample of origin, sequenced in a study of blood T cell repertoires in COVID-19 (dated by TCRdb to the early 2020s). Libraries were made using the immunoSEQ multiplex PCR assay. Drawn from immuneACCESS, this table holds only the in-frame rearrangements with V and J called that TCRdb kept. Clones are partly lost; checked studies trace under half to an unresolved V gene and leave the rest unexplained. The sample contains a few hundred thousand clones, about 88% of them found a single time. Together, the top ten hold under 9.5% of the sample. Specimen: PBMCs or T cells enriched from blood (not recorded which). The receptors here all came from a woman aged 60 to 75 who had recovered from COVID-19.

Regarding this clone: The same CDR3 arises from other DNA sequences in this sample as well. V gene TRBV27 combines with J gene TRBJ2-1, with D perhaps TRBD2 (6 bases). This CDR3 has 15 amino acids. Germline V gives CDR1 MNHEY, CDR2 SMNVEV (reference sequence). V gave up 5 bases and J gave up 7 bases, with 18 bases separating them. CDR3 residues: CASSPRPGTGNEQFF. CDR3 DNA sequence: TGTGCCAGCAGTCCACGTCCCGGGACTGGGAATGAGCAGTTCTTC.

The V gene is TRBV5-5, the J gene TRBJ2-7; no reliable D call. The CDR3 runs 14 residues. Looked up from germline, CDR1 is SGHKS and CDR2 is YYEKEE (reference sequence). V was clipped by 0 bases and J by 0 bases, with 7 bases between them. The CDR3 loop reads CASSLGLYSYEQYV. CDR3 coding DNA: TGTGCCAGCAGCTTGGGGCTTTACTCCTACGAGCAGTACGTC.

The chain combines TRBV29-1 with TRBJ2-5; perhaps TRBD2 as D (7 bases). Germline V gene sequence: CDR1 SQVTM, CDR2 ANQGSEA. The CDR3 sequence is 15 residues long. V was trimmed by 6 bases and J by 5 bases, leaving 22 bases between them. CDR3 nucleotides: TGCAGCGTAGGGGGGGGCCGGGAGCGTCAGGAGACCCAGTACTTC. Amino acid sequence: CSVGGGRERQETQYF.

This chain connects TRBV6-5 to TRBJ2-7; 8 bases fit TRBD1. The CDR3 has 14 residues. The germline CDR1 and CDR2 sequences are MNHEY and SVGAGI. Trimming at V came to 7 bases and at J to 1 base, leaving 6 bases not matched to a gene. Here the CDR3 reads CASTGGQGSYEQYV. CDR3 nucleotide sequence: TGTGCCAGCACTGGAGGACAGGGTTCCTACGAGCAGTACGTC.

The count of this clone is one. The J gene is TRBJ2-7, the V gene TRBV30, with 7 bases lining up with TRBD1. Germline lookup yields CDR1 GTSNPN and CDR2 SVGIG (reference sequence). V was pared by 2 bases and J by 4 bases, with 2 bases of the junction left unmatched. The CDR3 consists of 12 residues. The CDR3 is CAWSLQGYEQYV. For the CDR3, the DNA is TGTGCCTGGAGTCTACAGGGGTACGAGCAGTACGTC.

Only one count was recorded for this clone. Additional DNA sequences in this sample encode the identical CDR3. The rearrangement joins TRBV27 to TRBJ1-5; the match to TRBD1 covers 8 bases. V shed 5 bases and J 4 bases; nucleotides not matched to a gene: 4. Germline CDR1 MNHEY, CDR2 SMNVEV (reference sequence). The CDR3 spans 14 residues. The DNA of the CDR3 is TGTGCCAGCAGTCCAGGGACAGGTAATCAGCCCCAGCATTTT. Translating gives CASSPGTGNQPQHF.

This clone has a single count. J is TRBJ1-6 and V is TRBV10-2; D unclear. Germline loops: CDR1 WSHSY, CDR2 SAAADI. V was shortened by 7 bases and J by 7 bases, with 20 bases between the two germline ends. The CDR3 sequence is 16 residues long. The CDR3 here is CASMSHELPRNSPLHF. CDR3 nucleotide sequence: TGCGCCAGCATGTCCCACGAGTTACCTCGGAATTCACCCCTCCACTTT.

The chain uses TRBV28 and TRBJ1-2, with D tentatively TRBD1 (5 bases). CDR1 is MDHEN, CDR2 SYDVKM, per germline. The V gene lost 3 bases and the J gene lost 7 bases, with 18 bases spanning the gap. The length of the CDR3 is 15 residues. The CDR3 region is CASSFPLGGGVGYTF. The CDR3 nucleotides are TGTGCCAGCAGTTTCCCCTTGGGGGGTGGGGTTGGCTACACCTTC.

This clone was seen just once. Other DNA sequences in the same sample also yield this CDR3. The chain has TRBV5-1 and TRBJ2-7, with D maybe TRBD1 (6 bases). The length of the CDR3 is 14 residues. CDR1 SGHRS and CDR2 YFSETQ come from the germline V gene. Trimming took 0 bases from V and 3 from J, leaving 10 bases between them. The DNA of the CDR3 is TGCGCCAGCAGCTTGGCCCTGACAGGCTACGAGCAGTACTTC. Translating it yields CASSLALTGYEQYF.

This clone was detected only a few times. V is TRBV5-1 and J is TRBJ1-4; possibly TRBD1 for D (6 bases). Germline V lookup: CDR1 SGHRS, CDR2 YFSETQ. This CDR3 contains 14 residues. V lost 2 bases, J lost 7 bases, and 12 bases lay in between. CDR3 protein: CASSFSRGGEKLFF. CDR3 coding DNA: TGCGCCAGCAGCTTTAGTAGAGGGGGTGAAAAACTGTTTTTT.

This rearrangement joins TRBV29-1 to TRBJ1-1; D may be TRBD1 (6 bases). The CDR3 runs to 16 residues. The V gene's germline CDR1 is SQVTM and CDR2 ANQGSEA. Trimming stripped 7 bases from V and 0 bases from J, with 21 bases between. CDR3 protein: CSAKRGGGGMNTEAFF. The CDR3 DNA reads as TGCAGCGCTAAGAGGGGAGGGGGAGGGATGAACACTGAAGCTTTCTTT.

The V gene is TRBV5-1, the J gene TRBJ2-5; 7 nucleotides match TRBD1. Germline values: CDR1 SGHRS, CDR2 YFSETQ. The V gene end was trimmed by 2 bases and the J gene end by 5 bases; junction bases not matched to a gene: 3. The CDR3 runs to 13 residues. This chain's CDR3 is CASSFDRAETQYF. The CDR3 bases are TGCGCCAGCAGCTTTGACAGGGCGGAGACCCAGTACTTC.

The J gene is TRBJ1-5, the V gene TRBV27, with 11 positions matching TRBD1. This CDR3 has 17 amino acids. Germline CDR1 and CDR2: MNHEY and SMNVEV (reference sequence). The trim removed 5 bases at V and 0 bases at J, leaving 6 bases unmatched. CDR3 residues: CASSPRTGGLSNQPQHF. CDR3 coding DNA: TGTGCCAGCAGTCCCCGGACAGGGGGCCTTAGCAATCAGCCCCAGCATTTT.

This chain connects TRBV29-1 to TRBJ1-1; D possibly corresponds to TRBD1 (6 bases). V lost 7 bases and J 7 bases, leaving 25 bases between the germline ends. The CDR3 totals 15 residues. Germline V gene lookup returns CDR1 SQVTM and CDR2 ANQGSEA. The CDR3: CSAKEGGRPAGEAFF. Written as DNA, the CDR3 is TGCAGCGCTAAGGAGGGGGGGCGGCCCGCCGGTGAAGCTTTCTTT.

The chain links TRBV24-1 to TRBJ1-6; 7 positions match TRBD1. Trimming removed 10 bases from V and 10 bases from J; junction bases left unmatched: 12. Germline loops: CDR1 KGHDR, CDR2 SFDVKD. The CDR3 spans 14 residues. CDR3 nucleotide sequence: TGTGCCACATTCAGGGGCAGGGGGAGATCACCCCTCCACTTT. Its protein is CATFRGRGRSPLHF.

This clone was counted once. In nucleotides, the CDR3 is TGCGCCAGCAGTGGAGGAGAGGGCTACCGCGGCACGTATGGCTACACCTTC. Encoded protein: CASSGGEGYRGTYGYTF. The rearrangement links TRBV10-2 to TRBJ1-2; the D is unclear. Germline CDR1 reads WSHSY; CDR2 reads SAAADI. CDR3 length equals 17 residues. V was pared by 4 bases and J by 5 bases, with 23 bases between.

V and J are TRBV14 and TRBJ1-4; D gene unclear. This CDR3 is 15 amino acids long. Trimming took 4 bases from V and 4 from J, leaving 13 bases between them. Looked up from germline, CDR1 is SGHDN and CDR2 is FVKESK. The CDR3 loop reads CASSPGSGDNEKLFF. CDR3 in DNA: TGTGCCAGCAGCCCTGGGAGCGGGGATAATGAAAAACTGTTTTTT.

The chain combines TRBV18 with TRBJ2-2; D might be TRBD1 (6 bases). This CDR3 has 16 residues. The germline V and J ends were trimmed by 3 bases and 4 bases, with 15 bases remaining between them. CDR1 KGHSH and CDR2 LQKENI come from the germline V gene. Written as DNA, the CDR3 is TGTGCCAGCTCACCCCGCTTGGACAGTCCCACCGGGGAGCTGTTTTTT. It is translated as CASSPRLDSPTGELFF. The variable domain in full, with the rest retrieved from reference TRBV18 and TRBJ2-2, is NAGVMQNPRHLVRRRGQEARLRCSPMKGHSHVYWYRQLPEEGLKFMVYLQKENIIDESGMPKERFSAEFPKEGPSILRIQQVVRGDSAAYFCASSPRLDSPTGELFFGEGSRLTVL.

CDR3 protein: CASSSGLLGNQPQHF. For the CDR3, the DNA is TGTGCCAGTAGTAGCGGTCTCCTTGGCAATCAGCCCCAGCATTTT. This chain connects TRBV19 to TRBJ1-5; the D is unclear. V was trimmed by 4 bases and J by 2 bases, leaving 12 bases between them. Germline V lookup: CDR1 LNHDA, CDR2 SQIVND (reference sequence). This CDR3 comprises 15 residues.

The V gene is TRBV4-2, the J gene TRBJ1-1; 8 bases align to TRBD1. J gave up 1 base and V 3 bases, and 1 base lay outside the gene matches. CDR3 size: 14 residues. Germline CDR1 LGHNA, CDR2 YNFKEQ. CDR3 residues: CASSQDRANTEAFF. CDR3 in DNA: TGTGCCAGCAGCCAGGACAGGGCGAACACTGAAGCTTTCTTT.

The chain recombines TRBV15 with TRBJ1-2, with D uncertain. Germline V lookup: CDR1 LNHNV, CDR2 YYDKDF (reference sequence). The CDR3 totals 14 residues. V was cut by 1 base and J by 7 bases, with 13 bases left in between. The CDR3 DNA sequence: TGTGCCACCAGCAGAGGGGGAGGGCCTAGTGGCTACACCTTC. As protein: CATSRGGGPSGYTF.

This rearrangement joins TRBV5-1 to TRBJ2-3; weak D call: TRBD2 (6 bases). The CDR3 totals 14 residues. CDR1 and CDR2 from the germline V gene are SGHRS and YFSETQ. V lost 5 bases and J lost 0, with 10 bases in between. The CDR3 spells CASRPGESTDTQYF. The CDR3 nucleotides read TGCGCCAGCAGACCGGGGGAGAGCACAGATACGCAGTATTTT. Supplemented by reference TRBV5-1 and TRBJ2-3, the full variable domain reads KAGVTQTPRYLIKTRGQQVTLSCSPISGHRSVSWYQQTPGQGLQFLFEYFSETQRNKGNFPGRFSGRQFSNSRSEMNVSTLELGDSALYLCASRPGESTDTQYFGPGTRLTVL.

This chain connects TRBV5-6 to TRBJ1-2; D gene unclear. V lost 2 bases to trimming and J lost 7 bases, with 18 bases between them. In germline, CDR1 is SGHDT, CDR2 YYEEEE. The CDR3 length is 15 residues. CDR3 in amino acids: CASSLEGLGFVGYTF. The CDR3, as DNA: TGTGCCAGCAGCTTAGAGGGTCTGGGATTCGTTGGCTACACCTTC.

The chain combines TRBV19 with TRBJ2-2, with 11 bases lining up with TRBD1. The CDR3 sequence is 14 residues long. Germline V gives CDR1 LNHDA, CDR2 SQIVND (reference sequence). V shed 8 bases, J shed 2 bases, and the junction held 1 base outside the gene matches. In DNA, the CDR3 is TGTGCCAGTGGACAGGGGGCAAACACCGGGGAGCTGTTTTTT. It yields the protein CASGQGANTGELFF.

The chain joins TRBV2 to TRBJ1-6; 7 positions match TRBD1. V dropped 4 bases and J dropped 8; count of bases not matched to a gene: 11. The CDR3 runs to 16 residues. The V gene's germline CDR1 is SNHLY and CDR2 FYNNEI. CDR3 sequence (DNA): TGTGCCAGCAGTGCGTTGAGGGGGCAGTGGGATTCACCCCTCCACTTT. This gives the protein CASSALRGQWDSPLHF.

This chain joins TRBV5-6 and TRBJ1-2, with 11 bases that match TRBD1. Unmatched junction bases numbered 6, after V lost 4 bases and J lost 4 bases. Germline CDR1 reads SGHDT; CDR2 reads YYEEEE. This CDR3 is 15 amino acids long. CDR3 sequence reads: CASSQLGTGGYGYTF. CDR3 DNA: TGTGCCAGCAGCCAATTGGGGACAGGGGGCTATGGCTACACCTTC.

This clone was counted once. V is TRBV10-3 and J is TRBJ2-7; D remains ambiguous. Trimming took off 3 bases at V and 6 bases at J, with 9 bases between the two ends. The CDR3 loop spans 12 amino acids. Looked up from germline, CDR1 is ENHRY and CDR2 is SYGVKD. CDR3: CAISDTRGEQYV. The CDR3 DNA reads as TGTGCCATCAGTGATACCCGAGGCGAGCAGTACGTC.